One and the same sample provided the 16 T cell receptor beta chains below, sequenced in a study of a mutant IDH1 vaccine in newly diagnosed glioma. The time point denotes: baseline, week 1 (first vaccination visit). As for treatment: pre-vaccination baseline after standard-of-care therapy. Clones were read by immunoSEQ multiplex PCR, and TCRdb kept only the in-frame ones, dropping some. The table has roughly 84,000 clones, 82% seen once. The specimen comprised PBMCs, sampled from a glioma patient treated with radiotherapy, temozolomide or both. All receptors derive from a man in his forties with glioma. Some clones in this sample may be carry-over from other donors' samples.

The chain joins TRBV9 to TRBJ2-7; TRBD2 matches at 9 bases. Germline V CDR1 and CDR2: SGDLS, YYNGEE. The CDR3 loop spans 18 amino acids. Losses at the gene ends were 3 bases for V and 0 bases for J; bases not matched to a gene: 13. This CDR3 is CASSASTSGKALSYEQYF. The CDR3, as DNA: TGTGCCAGCAGCGCTTCGACTAGCGGTAAAGCCCTCTCCTACGAGCAGTACTTC.

This clone was detected once. Other DNA sequences in this specimen translate into the identical CDR3. The chain links TRBV30 to TRBJ2-1, with D hard to call. The germline V and J ends were trimmed by 0 bases and 6 bases, with 3 bases remaining between them. This CDR3 is 11 amino acids long. In germline, CDR1 is GTSNPN, CDR2 SVGIG (reference sequence). CDR3 DNA: TGTGCCTGGAGTGTACTCAATGAGCAGTTCTTC. This sequence encodes CAWSVLNEQFF.

This rearrangement joins TRBV2 to TRBJ1-6; 11 nucleotides agree with TRBD1. This CDR3 has 15 residues. With V trimmed by 6 bases and J by 9 bases, 7 bases remained unmatched. Germline loops: CDR1 SNHLY, CDR2 FYNNEI. Here the CDR3 reads CASSGGQGGFSPLHF. The CDR3 DNA sequence: TGTGCCAGCAGCGGGGGACAGGGGGGTTTTTCACCCCTCCACTTT.

CDR3 sequence reads: CASSYALDTQYF. The CDR3 bases are TGTGCCAGCAGTTACGCTTTGGATACGCAGTATTTT. The chain uses TRBV6-6 and TRBJ2-3; D uncertain. CDR3 length equals 12 residues. The V and J ends lost 2 bases and 6 bases respectively, with 6 bases between them. CDR1 and CDR2 from the germline V gene are MNHNY and SVGAGI (reference sequence).

This chain's CDR3 is CASSLETRPLHF. The CDR3 region has the DNA TGTGCCAGCAGCTTAGAGACAAGGCCCCTCCACTTT. The chain is built from TRBV11-2 and TRBJ1-6; no definite D call. The CDR3 has 12 residues. With 0 bases removed from V and 13 bases from J, the gap between germline ends came to 7 bases. Per germline, CDR1 SGHAT and CDR2 FQNNGV. Together with reference TRBV11-2 and TRBJ1-6, the CDR3 gives the full variable domain: EAGVAQSPRYKIIEKRQSVAFWCNPISGHATLYWYQQILGQGPKLLIQFQNNGVVDDSQLPKDRFSAERLKGVDSTLKIQPAKLEDSAVYLCASSLETRPLHFGNGTRLTVT.

The V and J genes are TRBV2 and TRBJ1-2, with D perhaps matching TRBD1 (5 bases). The V gene lost 4 bases and the J gene lost 4 bases, with 10 bases spanning the gap. This CDR3 is 13 amino acids long. Germline CDR1 and CDR2: SNHLY and FYNNEI. The CDR3 reads CASSVGQGYGYTF. Here the CDR3 DNA reads TGTGCCAGCAGTGTCGGCCAGGGCTATGGCTACACCTTC.

The chain is built from TRBV6-5 and TRBJ1-4; D uncertain. Trimming removed 4 bases from V and 5 bases from J, with 2 bases in between. CDR3 length: 11 amino acids. The germline gives CDR1 MNHEY, CDR2 SVGAGI. CDR3 in amino acids: CASSSNEKLFF. The CDR3 coding sequence is TGTGCCAGCAGTTCCAATGAAAAACTGTTTTTT.

The chain carries TRBV7-2 and TRBJ2-2; 9 positions agree with TRBD1. Germline loops: CDR1 SGHTA, CDR2 FQGNSA. This CDR3 has 14 residues. The V and J ends lost 5 bases and 6 bases, in that order; junction bases with no gene match: 4. For the CDR3, the DNA is TGTGCCAGCAGCGTGTACAGGGGGCCCGGGGAGCTGTTTTTT. Protein: CASSVYRGPGELFF.

Here the CDR3 DNA reads TGTGCCAGTAACCATTGGGACAGGGTGTCTAGTTACACCTTC. The encoded protein is CASNHWDRVSSYTF. The chain employs TRBV19 and TRBJ1-2, with 9 positions matching TRBD1. CDR3 size: 14 residues. With V trimmed by 7 bases and J by 11 bases, 14 bases remained unmatched. Germline CDR1 reads LNHDA; CDR2 reads SQIVND (reference sequence).

The genes are TRBV7-2 and TRBJ1-5; no clear D. Trimming pared 1 base from V and 9 bases from J, leaving 7 bases between. This CDR3 spans 12 amino acids. CDR1 and CDR2 (germline): SGHTA, FQGNSA. This CDR3 reads CASSLGGWPQHF. The CDR3 nucleotides read TGTGCCAGCAGCTTAGGGGGTTGGCCCCAGCATTTT.

The table lists this clone with a count of one. The rearrangement links TRBV5-6 to TRBJ2-7; D tentatively fits TRBD1 or TRBD2 (6 bases each). Per germline, CDR1 SGHDT and CDR2 YYEEEE. The CDR3 is 19 residues long. The V end was cut by 0 bases, the J end by 9 bases, with 31 bases between. The DNA for the CDR3 is TGTGCCAGCAGCTTGGTATCCCCCGTATGGGCAGGGGAGGATCCTGGGCAGTACTTC. Protein product: CASSLVSPVWAGEDPGQYF.

This rearrangement joins TRBV30 to TRBJ2-1; no reliable D call. V lost 2 bases and J 0 bases, leaving 5 bases between the germline ends. The CDR3 extends over 13 amino acids. Germline CDR1 and CDR2: GTSNPN and SVGIG (reference sequence). In nucleotides, the CDR3 is TGTGCCTGGAGTAAGGACTCCTACAATGAGCAGTTCTTC. It specifies CAWSKDSYNEQFF.

The chain is built from TRBV27 and TRBJ2-7; 8 bases are shared with TRBD2. This CDR3 comprises 15 residues. J gave up 4 bases and V 6 bases, and 11 bases lay outside the gene matches. CDR1 and CDR2 (germline): MNHEY, SMNVEV (reference sequence). Here the CDR3 reads CASSPVGGAFYEQYF. For the CDR3, the DNA is TGTGCCAGCAGCCCTGTCGGGGGGGCGTTTTACGAGCAGTACTTC.

This clone came up many times. This rearrangement joins TRBV11-2 to TRBJ1-5, with D unclear. V lost 2 bases and J lost 0, with 8 bases in between. The germline CDR1 and CDR2 sequences are SGHAT and FQNNGV. This CDR3 is built from 15 residues. The CDR3: CASSLSQYSNQPQHF. CDR3 DNA sequence: TGTGCCAGCAGCTTATCACAGTATAGCAATCAGCCCCAGCATTTT.

V gene TRBV6-5 combines with J gene TRBJ1-3; unclear D gene. Per germline, CDR1 MNHEY and CDR2 SVGAGI. Trimming pared 6 bases from V and 0 bases from J, leaving 12 bases between. This CDR3 has 15 amino acids. The CDR3, as DNA: TGTGCCAGCAGCCCCGAAGGATTCTCTGGAAACACCATATATTTT. This encodes CASSPEGFSGNTIYF.

The chain carries TRBV2 and TRBJ2-7; the match to TRBD1 covers 11 bases. V gave up 9 bases and J gave up 4 bases; unmatched junction bases: 5. The germline gives CDR1 SNHLY, CDR2 FYNNEI. CDR3 size: 13 residues. The CDR3 coding sequence is TGTGCCAGTGGGGGACAGGGGGGGTACGAGCAGTACTTC. Translating it yields CASGGQGGYEQYF.